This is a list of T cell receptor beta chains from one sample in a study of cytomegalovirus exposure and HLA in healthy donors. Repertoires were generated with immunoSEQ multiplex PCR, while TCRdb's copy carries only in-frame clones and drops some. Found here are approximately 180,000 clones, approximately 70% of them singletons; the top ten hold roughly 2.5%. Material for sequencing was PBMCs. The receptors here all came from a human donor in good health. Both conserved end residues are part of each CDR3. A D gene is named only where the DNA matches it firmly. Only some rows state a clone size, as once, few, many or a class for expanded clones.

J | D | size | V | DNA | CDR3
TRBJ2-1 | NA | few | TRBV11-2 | TGTGCCAGCAGCTTAGCTATCTCCGTGGTCGGTGAGCAGTTCTTC | CASSLAISVVGEQFF
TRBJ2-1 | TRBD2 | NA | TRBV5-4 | TGTGCCAGCAGCCGGACTAGCGGGGGGGCTTACAATGAGCAGTTCTTC | CASSRTSGGAYNEQFF
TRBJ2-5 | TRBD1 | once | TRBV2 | TGTGCCAGCACCTTAGACAGGGGCGGTCAAGAGACCCAGTACTTC | CASTLDRGGQETQYF
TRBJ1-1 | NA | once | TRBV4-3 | TGCGCCAGCAGCCAAGATACCGGGGTCACTGAAGCTTTCTTT | CASSQDTGVTEAFF
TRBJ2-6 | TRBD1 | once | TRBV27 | TGTGCCAGCAGTTTTCGGATTCTACCGGGACAGGGTTCTGGGGCCAACGTCCTGACTTTC | CASSFRILPGQGSGANVLTF
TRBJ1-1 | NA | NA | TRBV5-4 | TGTGCCAGCAGCTTGGTTACAGGGCAGGGGGCTTTCTTT | CASSLVTGQGAFF
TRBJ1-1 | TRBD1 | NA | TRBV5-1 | TGCGCCAGCGCCCGGGACAGGGGGCTAGGAACTGAAGCTTTCTTT | CASARDRGLGTEAFF
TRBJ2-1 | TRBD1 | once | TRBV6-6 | TGTGCCAGCAGTGGGGGACAGTACAATGAGCAGTTCTTC | CASSGGQYNEQFF
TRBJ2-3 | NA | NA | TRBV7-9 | TGTGCCAGCAGCTCTCTAGCCCCCGACTCCACAGATACGCAGTATTTT | CASSSLAPDSTDTQYF
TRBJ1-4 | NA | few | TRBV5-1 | TGCGCCAGCAGCCTCCAGAGGGCGGACGAAAAACTGTTTTTT | CASSLQRADEKLFF
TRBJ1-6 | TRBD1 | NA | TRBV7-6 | TGTGCCAGCAGCTTACAAAGCACCGGGACAGCTTTGTTCTCCTATAATTCACCCCTCCACTTT | CASSLQSTGTALFSYNSPLHF
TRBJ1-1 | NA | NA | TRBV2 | TGTGCCAGCAGTTTAGGGGTAGAAGCTTTCTTT | CASSLGVEAFF
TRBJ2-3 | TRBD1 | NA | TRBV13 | TGTGCCAGCAGTCCCGGGACAGGGGTAGATACGCAGTATTTT | CASSPGTGVDTQYF
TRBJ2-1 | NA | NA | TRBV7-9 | TGTGCCAGCAGCTTCAGTGCAGGGTTTATGCGTGAGCAGTTCTTC | CASSFSAGFMREQFF
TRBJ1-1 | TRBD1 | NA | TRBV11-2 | TGTGCCAGCACCGCAGGGGGCGTTAGGAACACTGAAGCTTTCTTT | CASTAGGVRNTEAFF
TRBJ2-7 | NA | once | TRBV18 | TGTGCCAGCTCGAGGGCACAGGGCTACGAGCAGTACTTC | CASSRAQGYEQYF
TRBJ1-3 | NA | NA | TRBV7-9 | TGTGCCAGCAGCTTTGGACAGGGAAACACCATATATTTT | CASSFGQGNTIYF
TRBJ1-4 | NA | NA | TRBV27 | TGTGCCAGCAGTTTAGTGCCAGGGGCTTCAACTAATGAAAAACTGTTTTTT | CASSLVPGASTNEKLFF
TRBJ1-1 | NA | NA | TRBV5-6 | TGTGCCAGCAGCTTGGGGGGCGCTTTTGGGGGCTGGAACACTGAAGCTTTCTTT | CASSLGGAFGGWNTEAFF
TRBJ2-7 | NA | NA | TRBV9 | TGTGCCAGCAGCCCTGGGGGGAACCCCTCCAACGAGCAGTACTTC | CASSPGGNPSNEQYF
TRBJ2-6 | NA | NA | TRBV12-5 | TGTGCTAGTGCCCCGTCTGGGGCCAACGTCCTGACTTTC | CASAPSGANVLTF
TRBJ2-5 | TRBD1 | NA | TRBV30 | TGTGCCTGGAGTGTAGGGGGCCTCCAAGAGACCCAGTACTTC | CAWSVGGLQETQYF
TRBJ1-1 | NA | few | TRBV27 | TGTGCCAGCAGTTTACAGGGCACTGAAGCTTTCTTT | CASSLQGTEAFF
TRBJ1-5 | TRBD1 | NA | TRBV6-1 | TGTGCCAGCAGGTCGACAGGGGACAATCAGCCCCAGCATTTT | CASRSTGDNQPQHF
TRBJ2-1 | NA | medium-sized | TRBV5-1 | TGCGCCAGCAGCCCATCCGGCGGGTACAATGAGCAGTTCTTC | CASSPSGGYNEQFF
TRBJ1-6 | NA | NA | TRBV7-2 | TGTGCCAGCACCTTGCAGGAGGGGTTTTCACCCCTCCACTTT | CASTLQEGFSPLHF
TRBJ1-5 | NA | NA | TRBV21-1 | TGTGCCAGCAGCAAAGATGGGGGGGCGCGGGGGTCGGGTCAGCCCCAGCATTTT | CASSKDGGARGSGQPQHF
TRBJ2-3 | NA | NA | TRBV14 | TGTGCCAGCAGCCAAGAATTACGGGATACGCAGTATTTT | CASSQELRDTQYF
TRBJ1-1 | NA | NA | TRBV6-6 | TGTGCCAGCAGTTACTCGATGGGAGGAGGGGAAGCTTTCTTT | CASSYSMGGGEAFF
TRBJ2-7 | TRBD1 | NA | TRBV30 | TGTGCCTGGAACGTTGACAGGGGCCACGAGCAGTACTTC | CAWNVDRGHEQYF
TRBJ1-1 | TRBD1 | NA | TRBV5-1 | TGCGCCAGCAGCTTGGTAACGGGACAGGGATCTGAAGCTTTCTTT | CASSLVTGQGSEAFF
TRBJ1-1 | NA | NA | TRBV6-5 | TGTGCCAGCAGTTACCGGGACACCACTGAAGCTTTCTTT | CASSYRDTTEAFF
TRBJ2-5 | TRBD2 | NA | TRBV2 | TGTGCCAGCAGTGGGGTGAGGGAGGGGGAGACCCAGTACTTC | CASSGVREGETQYF
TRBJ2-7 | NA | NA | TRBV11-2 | TGTGCCAGCAGCTTAGATTCGAGACTAGCCTACGAGCAGTACTTC | CASSLDSRLAYEQYF
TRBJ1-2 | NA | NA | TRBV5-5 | TGTGCCAGCAGCCCCTCCCCCCCGGGGGGGGGAGGCTACACCTTC | CASSPSPPGGGGYTF
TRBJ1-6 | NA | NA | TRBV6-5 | TGTGCCAGCAGTTCGACAATTAGCTCCTATAATTCACCCCTCCACTTT | CASSSTISSYNSPLHF
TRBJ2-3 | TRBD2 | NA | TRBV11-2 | TGTGCCAGCAGCTCCAGACTAGCGGGGAACACAGATACGCAGTATTTT | CASSSRLAGNTDTQYF
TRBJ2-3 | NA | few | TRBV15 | TGTGCCACCAGCAGAGGGCGGTCCCGGGGCACAGATACGCAGTATTTT | CATSRGRSRGTDTQYF
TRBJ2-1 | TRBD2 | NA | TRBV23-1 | TGCGCCAGCAGTCAATCGCGGGGGACGGACTTTACGGGCCTTTGGGGGGGTGAGCAGTTCTTC | CASSQSRGTDFTGLWGGEQFF
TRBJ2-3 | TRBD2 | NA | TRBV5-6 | TGTGCCAGCAGCTTCCGACTAGCGGGGTATAGCACAGATACGCAGTATTTT | CASSFRLAGYSTDTQYF
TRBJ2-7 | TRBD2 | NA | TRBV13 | TGTGCCAGCAGCTTAGGCCAGCGGGGGCAAACTGCCTACGAGCAGTACTTC | CASSLGQRGQTAYEQYF